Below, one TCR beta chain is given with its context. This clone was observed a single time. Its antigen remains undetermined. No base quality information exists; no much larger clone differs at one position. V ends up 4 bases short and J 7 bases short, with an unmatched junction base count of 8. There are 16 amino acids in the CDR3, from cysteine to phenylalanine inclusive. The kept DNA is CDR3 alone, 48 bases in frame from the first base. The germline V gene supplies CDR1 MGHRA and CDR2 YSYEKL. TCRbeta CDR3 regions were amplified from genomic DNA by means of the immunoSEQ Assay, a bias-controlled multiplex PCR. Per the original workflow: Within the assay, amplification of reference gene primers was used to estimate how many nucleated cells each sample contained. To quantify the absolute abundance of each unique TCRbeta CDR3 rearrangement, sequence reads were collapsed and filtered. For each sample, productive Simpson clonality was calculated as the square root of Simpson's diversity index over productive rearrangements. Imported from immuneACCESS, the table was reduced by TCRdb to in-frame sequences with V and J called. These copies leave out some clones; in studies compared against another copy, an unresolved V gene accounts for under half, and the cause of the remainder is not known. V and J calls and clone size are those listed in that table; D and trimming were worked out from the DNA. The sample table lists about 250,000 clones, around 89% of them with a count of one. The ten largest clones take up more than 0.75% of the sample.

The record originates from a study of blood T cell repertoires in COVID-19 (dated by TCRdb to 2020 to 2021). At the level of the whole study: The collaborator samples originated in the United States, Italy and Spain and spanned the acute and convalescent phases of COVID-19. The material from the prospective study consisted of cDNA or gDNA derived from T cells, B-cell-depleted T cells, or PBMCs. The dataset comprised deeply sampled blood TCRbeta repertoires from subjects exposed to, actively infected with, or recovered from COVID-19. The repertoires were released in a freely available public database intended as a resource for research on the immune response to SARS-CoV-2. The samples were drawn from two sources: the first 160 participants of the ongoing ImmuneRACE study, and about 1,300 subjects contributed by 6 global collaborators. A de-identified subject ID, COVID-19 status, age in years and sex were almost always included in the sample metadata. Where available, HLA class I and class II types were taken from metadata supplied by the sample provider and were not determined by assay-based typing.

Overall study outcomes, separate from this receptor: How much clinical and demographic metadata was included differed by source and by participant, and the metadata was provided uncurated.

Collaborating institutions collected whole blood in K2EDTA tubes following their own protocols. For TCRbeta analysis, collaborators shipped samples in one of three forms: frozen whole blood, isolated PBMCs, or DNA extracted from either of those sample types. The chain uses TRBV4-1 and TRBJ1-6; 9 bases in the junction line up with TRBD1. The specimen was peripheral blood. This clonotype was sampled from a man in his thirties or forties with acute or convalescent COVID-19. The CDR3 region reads CASSLALQGANSPLHF. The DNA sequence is TGCGCCAGCAGCCTAGCACTACAGGGGGCGAATTCACCCCTCCACTTT.